This T cell receptor beta chain was obtained from a study of regulatory and conventional T cells in RAG deficiency. Study results and caveats: In Omenn syndrome, Treg and Tconv repertoires overlapped >75%. Omenn syndrome and CID/AS patients had 85 to 100-fold fewer unique Treg TCR beta sequences, versus 9.5 to 10-fold elsewhere.

For this clone: Its cognate antigen is unknown.

TCRdb's copy holds only in-frame clones and misses some; the assay was immunoSEQ multiplex PCR. The repertoire has 5,500 to 8,500 clones, roughly 78% of them found once; the top ten carry around 13%. These sequences were also reported in another study, on regulatory T cells. From that study: Amplification used 52 TRBV primers and 13 TRBJ primers.

Sequencing was carried out using CD8+ T cells sorted from blood. This sequence was found in a human donor in good health.

The CDR3 bases are TGTGCCAGCAGCGCCTCCGGGACAGGGGGCCGGAAGACCCAGTACTTC. This translates into CASSASGTGGRKTQYF. The chain recombines TRBV9 with TRBJ2-5, with 12 bases identical to TRBD1. The trim removed 3 bases at V and 6 bases at J, leaving 9 bases unmatched. Looked up from germline, CDR1 is SGDLS and CDR2 is YYNGEE. The CDR3 is 16 amino acids.